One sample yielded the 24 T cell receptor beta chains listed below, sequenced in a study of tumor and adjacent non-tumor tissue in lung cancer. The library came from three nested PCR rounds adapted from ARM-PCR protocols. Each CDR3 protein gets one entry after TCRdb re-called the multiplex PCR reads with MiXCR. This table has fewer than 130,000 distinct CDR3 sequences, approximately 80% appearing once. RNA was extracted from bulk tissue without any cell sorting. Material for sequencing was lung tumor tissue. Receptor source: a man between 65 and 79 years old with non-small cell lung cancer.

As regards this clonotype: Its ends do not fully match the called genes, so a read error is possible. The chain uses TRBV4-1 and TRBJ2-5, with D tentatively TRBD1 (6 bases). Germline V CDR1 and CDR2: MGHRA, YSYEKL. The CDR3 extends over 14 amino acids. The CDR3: CASSTGTQEEIQYF. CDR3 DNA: TGCGCCAGCAGCACGGGGACACAAGAAGAGATCCAGTACTTC.

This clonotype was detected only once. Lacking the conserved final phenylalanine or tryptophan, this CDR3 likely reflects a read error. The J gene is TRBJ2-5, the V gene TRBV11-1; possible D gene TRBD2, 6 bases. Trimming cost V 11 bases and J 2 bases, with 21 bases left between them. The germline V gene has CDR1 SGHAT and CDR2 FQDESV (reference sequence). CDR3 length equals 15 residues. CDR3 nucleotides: TGTGCCGGCAACCTGGGTAGGACTAATCAAGAGACCCAGTACCTC. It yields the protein CAGNLGRTNQETQYL.

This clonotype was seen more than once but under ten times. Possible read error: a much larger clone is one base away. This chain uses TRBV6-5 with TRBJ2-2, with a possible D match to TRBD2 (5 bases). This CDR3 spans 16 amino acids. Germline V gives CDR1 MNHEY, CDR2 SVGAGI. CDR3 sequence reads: CASSYSADPNTGELYF. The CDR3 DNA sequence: TGTGCCAGCAGTTACTCTGCGGACCCAAACACCGGGGAGCTGTATTTT.

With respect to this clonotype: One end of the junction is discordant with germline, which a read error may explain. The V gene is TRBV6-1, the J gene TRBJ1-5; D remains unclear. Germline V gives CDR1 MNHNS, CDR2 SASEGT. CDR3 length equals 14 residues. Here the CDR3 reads CANSAGISNHPQHF. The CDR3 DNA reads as TGTGCCAACAGCGCGGGCATTAGCAATCATCCCCAGCATTTT.

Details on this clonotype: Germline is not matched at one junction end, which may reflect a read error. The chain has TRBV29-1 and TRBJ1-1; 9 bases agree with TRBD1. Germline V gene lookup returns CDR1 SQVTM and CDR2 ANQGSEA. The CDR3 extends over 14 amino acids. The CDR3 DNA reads TGCGGCGTAGAACAGGGGGCTGCTGGCACTGAAGCTTTCTTT. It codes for CGVEQGAAGTEAFF.

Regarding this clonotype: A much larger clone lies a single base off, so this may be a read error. This chain's CDR3 is CVWSSNEKLFF. As DNA, the CDR3 is TGTGTCTGGAGCTCAAATGAAAAACTGTTTTTT. J is TRBJ1-4 and V is TRBV30; D gene ambiguous. The CDR3 length is 11 residues. CDR1 and CDR2 (germline): GTSNPN, SVGIG (reference sequence).

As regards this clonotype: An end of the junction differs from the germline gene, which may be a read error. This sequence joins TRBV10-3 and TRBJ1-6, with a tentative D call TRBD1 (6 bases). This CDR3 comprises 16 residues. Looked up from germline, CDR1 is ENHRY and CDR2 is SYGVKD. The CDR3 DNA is TGTGCCACTGCACCCTTCAACAGGGATAATAATTCACCCCTCCACTGG. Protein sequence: CATAPFNRDNNSPLHW.

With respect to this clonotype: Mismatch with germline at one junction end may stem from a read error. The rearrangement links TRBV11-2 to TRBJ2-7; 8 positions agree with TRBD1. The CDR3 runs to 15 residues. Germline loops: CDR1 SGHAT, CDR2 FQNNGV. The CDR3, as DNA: TGTGACAGCAGTCTAGATCAGGGGGCCCCCTACGAGCAGTACTTC. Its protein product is CDSSLDQGAPYEQYF.

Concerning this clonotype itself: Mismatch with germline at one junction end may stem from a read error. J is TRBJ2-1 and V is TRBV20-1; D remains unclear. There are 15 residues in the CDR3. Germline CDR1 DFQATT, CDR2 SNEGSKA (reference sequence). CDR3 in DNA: TGCAGTGCTGGAGATACCCAGGCCTCATACAATGAGCAGTTCTTC. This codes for CSAGDTQASYNEQFF.

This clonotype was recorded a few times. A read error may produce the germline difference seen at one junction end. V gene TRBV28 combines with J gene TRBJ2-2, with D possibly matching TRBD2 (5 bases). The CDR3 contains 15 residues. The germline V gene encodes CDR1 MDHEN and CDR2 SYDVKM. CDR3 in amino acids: CASTLRASNTGELFF. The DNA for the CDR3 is TGTGCCAGTACCCTGCGGGCAAGTAACACCGGGGAACTGTTTTTT.

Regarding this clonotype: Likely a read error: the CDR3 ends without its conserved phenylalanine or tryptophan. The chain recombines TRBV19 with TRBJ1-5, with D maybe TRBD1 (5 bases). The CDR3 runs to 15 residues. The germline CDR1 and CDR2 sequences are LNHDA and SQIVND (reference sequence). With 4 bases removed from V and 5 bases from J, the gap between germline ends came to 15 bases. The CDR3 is CASSKGIGDDQPQHV. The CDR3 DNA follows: TGTGCCAGTAGTAAGGGGATAGGAGACGATCAGCCCCAGCATGTT.

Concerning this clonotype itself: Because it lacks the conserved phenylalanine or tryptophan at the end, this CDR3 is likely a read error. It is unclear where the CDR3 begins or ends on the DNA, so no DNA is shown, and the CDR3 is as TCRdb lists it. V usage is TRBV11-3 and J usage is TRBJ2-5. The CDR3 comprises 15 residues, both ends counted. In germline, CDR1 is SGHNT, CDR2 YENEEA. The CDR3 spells CDSSKTQTTRETQHL.

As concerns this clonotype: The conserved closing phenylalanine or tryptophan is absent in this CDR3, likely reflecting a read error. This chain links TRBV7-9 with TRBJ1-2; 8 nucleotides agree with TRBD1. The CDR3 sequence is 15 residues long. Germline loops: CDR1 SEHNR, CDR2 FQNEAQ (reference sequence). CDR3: CPSSVKQGGNYGYTL. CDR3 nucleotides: TGTCCCAGCAGCGTCAAACAGGGGGGTAACTATGGCTACACCTTG.

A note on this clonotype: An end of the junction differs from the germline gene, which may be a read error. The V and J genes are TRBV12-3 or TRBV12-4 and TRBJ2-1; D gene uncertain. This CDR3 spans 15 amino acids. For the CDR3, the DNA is TGTGCCGGCAGTTTCGGACGCGTAAGTAGGGATGAGCAGTTGTTC. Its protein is CAGSFGRVSRDEQLF.

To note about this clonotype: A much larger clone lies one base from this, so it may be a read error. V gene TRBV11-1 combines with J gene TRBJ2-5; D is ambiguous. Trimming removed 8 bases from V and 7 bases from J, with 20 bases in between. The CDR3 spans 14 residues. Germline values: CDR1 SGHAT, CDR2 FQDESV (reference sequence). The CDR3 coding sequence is TGTGCCAGCGGCTGGGCAGTGGGCACTGGGACCCAGTACTTC. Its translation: CASGWAVGTGTQYF.

In nucleotides, the CDR3 is TGTGCCAGCGGAGATCTGTTGTACGAGCAGTACTTC. This codes for CASGDLLYEQYF. The V call is TRBV6-2 or TRBV6-3, the J call TRBJ2-7; no firm D call. Germline loops: CDR1 MNHEY, CDR2 SVGEGT. V was shortened by 8 bases and J by 4 bases, with 12 bases between the two germline ends. This CDR3 is built from 12 residues.

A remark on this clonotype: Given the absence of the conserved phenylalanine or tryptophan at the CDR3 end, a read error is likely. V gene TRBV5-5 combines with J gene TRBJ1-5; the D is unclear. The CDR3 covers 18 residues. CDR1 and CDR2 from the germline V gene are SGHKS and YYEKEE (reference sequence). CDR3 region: CVISLNGGFGVSNQPQHS. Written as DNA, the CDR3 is TGTGTCATTAGCTTGAATGGAGGGTTTGGGGTTAGCAATCAGCCCCAGCATTCT.

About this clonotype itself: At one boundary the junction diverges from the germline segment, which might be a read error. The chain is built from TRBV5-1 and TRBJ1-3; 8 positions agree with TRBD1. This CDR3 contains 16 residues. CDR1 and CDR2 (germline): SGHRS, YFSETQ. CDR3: CASSETGGLSGDTLYF. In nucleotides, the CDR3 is TGCGCCAGCAGCGAAACAGGGGGGCTCTCTGGAGACACCTTATATTTT.

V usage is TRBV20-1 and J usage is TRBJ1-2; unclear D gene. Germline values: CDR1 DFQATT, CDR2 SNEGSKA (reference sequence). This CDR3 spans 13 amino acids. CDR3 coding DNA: TGCACTGCCCAACACACAGAGTACTATGGCTACACCTTC. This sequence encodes CTAQHTEYYGYTF.

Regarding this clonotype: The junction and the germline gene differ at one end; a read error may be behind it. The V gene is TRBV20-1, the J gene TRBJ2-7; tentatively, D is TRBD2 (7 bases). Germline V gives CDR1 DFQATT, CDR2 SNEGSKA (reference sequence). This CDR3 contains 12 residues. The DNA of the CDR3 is TGCAGTGCTAGTGGGGGGGCCCACGAGCATTACTTC. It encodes CSASGGAHEHYF.

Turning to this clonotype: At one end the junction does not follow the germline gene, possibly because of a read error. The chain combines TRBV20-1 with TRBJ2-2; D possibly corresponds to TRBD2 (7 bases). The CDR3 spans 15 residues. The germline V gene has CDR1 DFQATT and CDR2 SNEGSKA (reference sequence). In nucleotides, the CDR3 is TGCAGTACTAGAGATTCAGGCCGGGAGGCCGGGGGGCTGTTCTTT. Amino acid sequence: CSTRDSGREAGGLFF.

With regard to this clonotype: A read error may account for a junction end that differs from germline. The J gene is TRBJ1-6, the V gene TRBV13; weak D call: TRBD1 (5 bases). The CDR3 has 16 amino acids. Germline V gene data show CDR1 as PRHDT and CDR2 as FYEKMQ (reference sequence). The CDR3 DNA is TGTGCCAGCAGCTTACCCGGGGCCTGGGGGGATTCATCCCTCCACTTT. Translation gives CASSLPGAWGDSSLHF.

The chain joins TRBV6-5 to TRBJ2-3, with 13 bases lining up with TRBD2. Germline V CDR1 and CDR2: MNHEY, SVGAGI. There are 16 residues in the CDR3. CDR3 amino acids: CVGSDPGLAGRDTQYF. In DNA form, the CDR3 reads TGTGTCGGCAGTGACCCGGGACTAGCGGGACGAGATACGCAGTATTTT.

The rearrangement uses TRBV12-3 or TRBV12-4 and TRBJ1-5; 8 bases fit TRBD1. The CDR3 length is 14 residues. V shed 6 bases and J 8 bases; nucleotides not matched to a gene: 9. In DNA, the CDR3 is TGTGCCAGCAGAGGACAGGGTGATGATGAGCCCCAGCATTTT. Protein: CASRGQGDDEPQHF.